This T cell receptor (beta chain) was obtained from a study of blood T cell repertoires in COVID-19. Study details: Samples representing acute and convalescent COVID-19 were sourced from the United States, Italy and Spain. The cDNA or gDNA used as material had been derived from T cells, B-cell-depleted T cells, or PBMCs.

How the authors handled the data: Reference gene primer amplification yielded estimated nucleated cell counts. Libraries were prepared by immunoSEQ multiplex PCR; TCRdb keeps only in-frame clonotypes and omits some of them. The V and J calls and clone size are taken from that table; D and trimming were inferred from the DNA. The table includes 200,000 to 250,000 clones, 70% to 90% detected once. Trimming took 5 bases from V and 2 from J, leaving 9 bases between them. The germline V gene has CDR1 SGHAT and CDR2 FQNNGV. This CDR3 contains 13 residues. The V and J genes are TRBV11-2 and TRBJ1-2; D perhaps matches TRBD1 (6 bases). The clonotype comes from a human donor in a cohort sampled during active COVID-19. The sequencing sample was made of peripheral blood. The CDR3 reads CASSPDRNYGYTF. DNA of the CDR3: TGTGCCAGCAGCCCTGACAGGAACTATGGCTACACCTTC.